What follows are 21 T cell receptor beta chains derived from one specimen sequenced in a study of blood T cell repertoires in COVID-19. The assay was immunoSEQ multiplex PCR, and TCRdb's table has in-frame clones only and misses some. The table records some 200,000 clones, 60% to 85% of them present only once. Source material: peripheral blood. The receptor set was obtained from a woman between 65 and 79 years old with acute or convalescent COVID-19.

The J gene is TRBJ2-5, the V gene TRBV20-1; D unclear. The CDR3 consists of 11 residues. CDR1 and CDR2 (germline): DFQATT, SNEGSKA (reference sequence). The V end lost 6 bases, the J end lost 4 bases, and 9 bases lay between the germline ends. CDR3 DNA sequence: TGCAGTGCGGAGACTCGAGAGACCCAGTACTTC. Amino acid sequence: CSAETRETQYF.

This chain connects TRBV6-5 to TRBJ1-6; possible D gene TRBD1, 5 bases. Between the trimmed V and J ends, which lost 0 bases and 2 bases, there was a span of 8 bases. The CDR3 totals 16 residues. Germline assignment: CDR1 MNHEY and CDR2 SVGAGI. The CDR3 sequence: CASSYSSRAYNSPLHF. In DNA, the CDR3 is TGTGCCAGCAGTTACTCCAGCAGGGCCTATAATTCACCCCTCCACTTT.

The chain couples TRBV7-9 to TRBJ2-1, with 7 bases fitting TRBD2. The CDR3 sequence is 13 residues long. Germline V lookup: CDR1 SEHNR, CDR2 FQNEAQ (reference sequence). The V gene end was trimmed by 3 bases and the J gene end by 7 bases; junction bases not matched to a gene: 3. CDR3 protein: CASSFQLANEQFF. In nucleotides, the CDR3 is TGTGCCAGCAGCTTTCAACTAGCGAATGAGCAGTTCTTC.

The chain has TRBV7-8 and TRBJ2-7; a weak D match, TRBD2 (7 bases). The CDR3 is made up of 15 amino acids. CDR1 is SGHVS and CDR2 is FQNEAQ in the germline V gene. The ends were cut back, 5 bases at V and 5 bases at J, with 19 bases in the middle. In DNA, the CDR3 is TGTGCCAGCAGCCTTAATGCGAGGGGGGGGAACGAGCAGTACTTC. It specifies CASSLNARGGNEQYF.

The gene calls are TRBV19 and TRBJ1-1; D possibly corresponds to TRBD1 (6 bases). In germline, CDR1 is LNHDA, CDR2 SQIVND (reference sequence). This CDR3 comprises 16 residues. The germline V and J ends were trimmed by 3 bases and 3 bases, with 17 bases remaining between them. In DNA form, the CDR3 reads TGTGCCAGTAGTATTTTACGGGGGGCCGCAGACACTGAAGCTTTCTTT. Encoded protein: CASSILRGAADTEAFF.

The CDR3 reads CASSSQANYGYTF. CDR3 nucleotides: TGCGCCAGCAGCTCACAGGCCAACTATGGCTACACCTTC. The V gene is TRBV5-1, the J gene TRBJ1-2; a possible D gene is TRBD1 (5 bases). This CDR3 has 13 residues. Germline loops: CDR1 SGHRS, CDR2 YFSETQ. V lost 3 bases, J lost 2 bases, and 8 bases lay in between.

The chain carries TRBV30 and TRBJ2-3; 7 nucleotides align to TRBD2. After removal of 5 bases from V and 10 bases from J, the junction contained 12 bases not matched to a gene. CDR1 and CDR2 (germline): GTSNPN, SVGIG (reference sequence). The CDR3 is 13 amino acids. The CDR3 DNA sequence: TGTGCCTGGTCGACGGATCTAGCGGCTGCGCAGTATTTT. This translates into CAWSTDLAAAQYF.

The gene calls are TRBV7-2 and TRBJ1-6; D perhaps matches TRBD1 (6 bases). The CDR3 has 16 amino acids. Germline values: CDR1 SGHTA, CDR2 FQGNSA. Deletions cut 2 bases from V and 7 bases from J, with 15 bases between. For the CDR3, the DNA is TGTGCCAGCAGCTTAAGTACTGGACAGACCAATTCACCCCTCCACTTT. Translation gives CASSLSTGQTNSPLHF.

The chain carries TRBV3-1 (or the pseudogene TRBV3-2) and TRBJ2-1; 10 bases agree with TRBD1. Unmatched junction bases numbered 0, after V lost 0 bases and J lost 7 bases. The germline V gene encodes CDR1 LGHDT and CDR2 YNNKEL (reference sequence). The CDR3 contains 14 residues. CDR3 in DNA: TGTGCCAGCAGCCAAGAGGGACAGGGGAATGAGCAGTTCTTC. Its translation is CASSQEGQGNEQFF.

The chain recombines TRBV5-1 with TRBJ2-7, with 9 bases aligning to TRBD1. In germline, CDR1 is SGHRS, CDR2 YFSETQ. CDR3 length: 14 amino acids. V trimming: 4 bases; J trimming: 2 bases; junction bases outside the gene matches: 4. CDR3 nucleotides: TGCGCCAGCAGCGATACAGGGGGCGCCTACGAGCAGTACTTC. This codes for CASSDTGGAYEQYF.

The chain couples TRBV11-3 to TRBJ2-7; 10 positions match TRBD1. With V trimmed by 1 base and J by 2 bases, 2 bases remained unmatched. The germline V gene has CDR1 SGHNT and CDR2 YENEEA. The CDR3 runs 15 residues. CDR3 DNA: TGTGCCAGCAGCTTAGGCGGGACAGGGGCCTACGAGCAGTACTTC. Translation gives CASSLGGTGAYEQYF.

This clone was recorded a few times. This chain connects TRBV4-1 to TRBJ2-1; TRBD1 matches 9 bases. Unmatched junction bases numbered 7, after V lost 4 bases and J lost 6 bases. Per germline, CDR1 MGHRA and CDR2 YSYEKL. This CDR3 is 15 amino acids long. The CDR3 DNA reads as TGCGCCAGCAGCCCCCGGGACAGGGTGACCAATGAGCAGTTCTTC. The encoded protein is CASSPRDRVTNEQFF.

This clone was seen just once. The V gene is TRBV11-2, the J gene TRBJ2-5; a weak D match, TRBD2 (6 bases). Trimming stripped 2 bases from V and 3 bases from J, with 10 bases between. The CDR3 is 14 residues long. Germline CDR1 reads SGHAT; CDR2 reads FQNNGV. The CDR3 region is CASSLRREEETQYF. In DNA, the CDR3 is TGTGCCAGCAGCTTACGGAGGGAAGAAGAGACCCAGTACTTC. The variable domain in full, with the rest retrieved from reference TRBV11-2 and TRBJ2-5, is EAGVAQSPRYKIIEKRQSVAFWCNPISGHATLYWYQQILGQGPKLLIQFQNNGVVDDSQLPKDRFSAERLKGVDSTLKIQPAKLEDSAVYLCASSLRREEETQYFGPGTRLLVL.

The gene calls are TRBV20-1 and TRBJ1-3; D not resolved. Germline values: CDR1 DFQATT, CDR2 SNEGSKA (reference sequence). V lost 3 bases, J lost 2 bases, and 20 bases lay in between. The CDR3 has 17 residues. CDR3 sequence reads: CSASSRRSLSAGNTIYF. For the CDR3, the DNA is TGCAGTGCTAGTTCACGGCGGAGCCTCTCGGCTGGAAACACCATATATTTT.

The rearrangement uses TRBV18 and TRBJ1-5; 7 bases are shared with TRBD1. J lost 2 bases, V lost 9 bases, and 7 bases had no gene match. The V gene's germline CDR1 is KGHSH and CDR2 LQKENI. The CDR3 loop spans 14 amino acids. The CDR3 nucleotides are TGTGCCAGTTCCGGGACAGAGGGCAATCAGCCCCAGCATTTT. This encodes CASSGTEGNQPQHF.

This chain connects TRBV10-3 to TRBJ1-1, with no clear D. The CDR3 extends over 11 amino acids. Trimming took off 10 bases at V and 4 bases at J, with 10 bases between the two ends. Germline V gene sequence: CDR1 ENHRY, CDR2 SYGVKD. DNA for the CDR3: TGTGCCACCATGCCAGTCACTGAAGCTTTCTTT. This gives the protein CATMPVTEAFF.

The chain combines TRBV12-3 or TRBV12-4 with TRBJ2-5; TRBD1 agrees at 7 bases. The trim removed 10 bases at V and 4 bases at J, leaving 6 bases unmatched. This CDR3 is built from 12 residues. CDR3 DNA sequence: TGTGCCACCTCGGCAGGGGGAGAGACCCAGTACTTC. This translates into CATSAGGETQYF.

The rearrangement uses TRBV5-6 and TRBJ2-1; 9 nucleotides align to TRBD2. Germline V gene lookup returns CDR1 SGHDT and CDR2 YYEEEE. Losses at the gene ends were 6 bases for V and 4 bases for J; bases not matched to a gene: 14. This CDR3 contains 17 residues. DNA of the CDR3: TGTGCCAGCACCCCGGGCCCCGGACTAGCGCTGTACAATGAGCAGTTCTTC. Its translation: CASTPGPGLALYNEQFF. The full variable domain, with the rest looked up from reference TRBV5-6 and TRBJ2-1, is DAGVTQSPTHLIKTRGQQVTLRCSPKSGHDTVSWYQQALGQGPQFIFQYYEEEERQRGNFPDRFSGHQFPNYSSELNVNALLLGDSALYLCASTPGPGLALYNEQFFGPGTRLTVL.

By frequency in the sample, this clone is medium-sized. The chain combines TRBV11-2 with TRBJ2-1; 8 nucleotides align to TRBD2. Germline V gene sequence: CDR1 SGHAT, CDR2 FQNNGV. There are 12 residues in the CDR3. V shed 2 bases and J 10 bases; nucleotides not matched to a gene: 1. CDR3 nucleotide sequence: TGTGCCAGCAGCTTAATAGCGGGGGAGCAGTTCTTC. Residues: CASSLIAGEQFF.

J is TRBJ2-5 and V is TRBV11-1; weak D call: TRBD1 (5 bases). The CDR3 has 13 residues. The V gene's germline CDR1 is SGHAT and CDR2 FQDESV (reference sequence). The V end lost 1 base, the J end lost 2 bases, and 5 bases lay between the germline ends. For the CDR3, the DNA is TGTGCCAGCAGCTTAGGACAGCAAGAGACCCAGTACTTC. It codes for CASSLGQQETQYF.

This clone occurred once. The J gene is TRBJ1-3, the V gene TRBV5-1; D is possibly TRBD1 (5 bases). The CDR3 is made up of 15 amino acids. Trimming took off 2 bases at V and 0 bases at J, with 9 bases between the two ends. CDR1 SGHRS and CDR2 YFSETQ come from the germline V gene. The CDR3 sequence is CASSFAGNSGNTIYF. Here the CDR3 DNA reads TGCGCCAGCAGCTTCGCAGGGAACTCTGGAAACACCATATATTTT.